This T cell receptor beta chain derives from a study of T cells in Graves' hyperthyroidism and ophthalmopathy. This clonotype showed up just once. Trimming took 6 bases from V and 5 from J, leaving 16 bases between them. The germline CDR1 and CDR2 sequences are MNHEY and SMNVEV (reference sequence). The CDR3 extends over 15 amino acids. Authors of the study amplified TCR beta CDR3 regions from RNA transcripts. HTBI primers were the set used in a first-round RT-PCR of the TCR CDR3. TCRdb recomputed calls from the multiplex PCR reads with MiXCR, one row per CDR3 protein. The sample holds about 500,000 distinct CDR3 sequences, 40% to 55% seen once.

The source material was peripheral blood or thyroid tissue (not recorded which). The rearrangement links TRBV27 to TRBJ1-4; possible D gene TRBD1, 6 bases. This receptor was identified in an adult woman with Graves' disease, either hyperthyroidism or ophthalmopathy (not recorded which). The CDR3 loop reads CASSLGRGGNEKLFF. For the CDR3, the DNA is TGTGCCAGCAGCCTGGGCAGGGGAGGGAATGAAAAACTGTTTTTT.